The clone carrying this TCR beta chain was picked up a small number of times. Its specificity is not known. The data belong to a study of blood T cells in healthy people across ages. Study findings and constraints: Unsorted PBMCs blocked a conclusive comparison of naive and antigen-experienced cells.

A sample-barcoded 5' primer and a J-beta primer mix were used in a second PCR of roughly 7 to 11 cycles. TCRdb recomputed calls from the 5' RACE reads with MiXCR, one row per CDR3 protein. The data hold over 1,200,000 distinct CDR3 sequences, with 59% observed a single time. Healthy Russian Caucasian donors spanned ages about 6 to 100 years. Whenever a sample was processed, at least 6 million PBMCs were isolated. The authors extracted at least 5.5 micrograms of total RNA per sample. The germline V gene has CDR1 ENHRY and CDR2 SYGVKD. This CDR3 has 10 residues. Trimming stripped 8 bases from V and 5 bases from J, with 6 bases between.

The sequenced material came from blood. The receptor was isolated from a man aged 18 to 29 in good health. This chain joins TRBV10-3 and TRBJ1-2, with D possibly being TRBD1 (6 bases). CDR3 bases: TGTGCCATCGGACAGTATGGCTACACCTTC. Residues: CAIGQYGYTF.